In this sample, the clone carrying this T cell receptor beta chain turned up a few times. As yet, its antigen is unknown. The V and J ends lost 5 bases and 4 bases, in that order; junction bases with no gene match: 8. Germline assignment: CDR1 SGHVS and CDR2 FQNEAQ. The CDR3 loop spans 18 amino acids. The data belong to a study of identical twins. Whole-study results and caveats: Invariant MAIT and iNKT cells are populations that could partly confound zero-insertion analyses. Clonotypes of the beta chain that were abundant in cord blood carried fewer insertions (memory repertoires showed none).

The cDNA had a unique molecular identifier and a template-switch universal primer site. TCRdb re-called the 5' RACE reads through MiXCR, storing one row per CDR3 protein. Among about 490,000 distinct CDR3 sequences, approximately 14% were seen once, and the ten largest hold roughly 0.44%. All donors were healthy, and all were Caucasian. The sample was also reused in another study, on yellow fever vaccine responses in identical twins.

This chain links TRBV7-8 with TRBJ2-2, with 15 bases aligning to TRBD2. This clonotype was obtained from a woman under 30 in good health. Sequencing was done on a sample of CD4+ T cells sorted from blood. CDR3 DNA sequence: TGTGCCAGCAGCATAAGGACTAGCGGGGGGGCGGTCACCGGGGAGCTGTTTTTT. It translates to CASSIRTSGGAVTGELFF.